This T cell receptor beta chain came from a study of Ad26.COV2.S vaccination and SARS-CoV-2 variants. Overall study context: Donor joined the COV1001 Ad26.COV2.S trial arm.

Findings and caveats of the study: Marked by substantial breadth, spike-specific CD8+ and CD4+ T cell responses were reportedly seen after vaccination.

Treatment here: roughly 18 received Ad26.COV2.S at low or high dose, single or two shots; a few received placebo; per-sample allocation not given. Sampling occurred on day 63 after the first vaccine or placebo injection. On this clone: Its specificity is not known.

The assay was immunoSEQ multiplex PCR, and TCRdb's table has in-frame clones only and misses some. The data show around 380,000 clones, 70% to 90% seen once. The CDR3 covers 12 residues. Trimming took off 1 base at V and 6 bases at J, with 7 bases between the two ends. CDR1 is SGHTA, CDR2 FQGNSA, per germline. The gene calls are TRBV7-2 and TRBJ2-7; D might be TRBD2 (5 bases). The sample was peripheral blood, taken in a trial of Ad26.COV2.S vaccine versus placebo. The receptor was derived from a person between 18 and 60 years old who received the Ad26.COV2.S COVID-19 vaccine or a placebo. Written as DNA, the CDR3 is TGTGCCAGCAGCTTAGGGGGAGCCGAGCAGTACTTC. As protein: CASSLGGAEQYF.